This section outlines one T cell receptor (beta chain) sequence together with its context. Its antigen remains unidentified. Method: immunoSEQ multiplex PCR; TCRdb's copy keeps in-frame clones and lacks some. The sample has approximately 93,000 clones, less than 95% seen once. The CDR3 runs to 12 residues. The junction had 2 bases not matched to a gene; V was cut back by 6 bases and J by 3 bases. The germline V gene has CDR1 SGHDT and CDR2 YYEEEE. The data stem from a study of graft-versus-host responses after intestinal transplantation. Whole-study findings and limits: The recipient marrow held GvH clones, and some of them showed up first in ileum or blood.

This TCR was recovered from a human donor who was the organ donor for an intestinal transplant. The chain combines TRBV5-6 with TRBJ2-7, with TRBD1 matching over 8 bases. The material was unstimulated CD8+ T cells sorted from spleen or lymph node cells, obtained before transplant. The CDR3 sequence is CASNGQGYEQYF. The CDR3, as DNA: TGTGCCAGCAACGGACAGGGCTACGAGCAGTACTTC.